The clone carrying this T cell receptor (beta chain) was seen a single time. The repertoire was sequenced with immunoSEQ multiplex PCR; TCRdb's copy has only in-frame clones and lacks some. The sample includes roughly 120,000 clones, approximately 85% of them seen just once. The source of the sample is a study of blood T cell repertoires in COVID-19. The overall study: Samples taken during acute and convalescent COVID-19 were collected in the United States, Italy and Spain.

The junction had 4 bases not matched to a gene; V was cut back by 4 bases and J by 2 bases. CDR1 is SGHNT and CDR2 is YYREEE in the germline V gene (reference sequence). The CDR3 sequence is 14 residues long. Sequences were obtained from peripheral blood. This clonotype originated in a human donor in a cohort sampled during active COVID-19. The V gene is TRBV5-4, the J gene TRBJ1-2; 8 bases are a match to TRBD1. CDR3 sequence: CASSPYRGNYGYTF. The CDR3 coding sequence is TGTGCCAGCAGCCCTTACAGGGGGAACTATGGCTACACCTTC.